Presented here are 10 T cell receptor beta chains from one specimen sequenced in a study of long-term antiretroviral therapy in people with HIV. At survey level, the immunoSEQ assay was run in its v3.0 version. Libraries were prepared by immunoSEQ multiplex PCR; TCRdb keeps only in-frame clonotypes and omits some of them. The sample lists tens of thousands of clones, 85% to 95% occurring once. Here the sequenced sample was unsorted PBMCs, taken about 7.4 years after starting antiretroviral therapy. The source of these receptors is a man over 45 with HIV.

V gene TRBV19 combines with J gene TRBJ1-6, with D perhaps matching TRBD1 (5 bases). The V end lost 5 bases, the J end lost 4 bases, and 15 bases lay between the germline ends. The germline V gene encodes CDR1 LNHDA and CDR2 SQIVND (reference sequence). This CDR3 spans 16 amino acids. CDR3 region: CASSPRQGPYNSPLHF. For the CDR3, the DNA is TGTGCCAGTAGTCCCCGGCAGGGCCCGTATAATTCACCCCTCCACTTT.

The J gene is TRBJ1-5, the V gene TRBV6-6; no firm D call. Trimming removed 0 bases at V and 0 bases at J, with 6 bases between. The CDR3 is 15 amino acids. The germline V gene encodes CDR1 MNHNY and CDR2 SVGAGI (reference sequence). CDR3 protein: CASSYSADSNQPQHF. The CDR3 DNA reads TGTGCCAGCAGTTACTCGGCGGATAGCAATCAGCCCCAGCATTTT.

The chain links TRBV10-2 to TRBJ2-1, with 7 bases aligning to TRBD1. The V and J ends lost 6 bases and 7 bases, in that order; junction bases with no gene match: 6. This CDR3 comprises 13 residues. CDR1 WSHSY and CDR2 SAAADI come from the germline V gene. CDR3 coding DNA: TGCGCCAGCAGGGCAGGGGGTTGGAATGAGCAGTTCTTC. As protein: CASRAGGWNEQFF.

The rearrangement links TRBV5-6 to TRBJ1-1, with D unclear. Germline V lookup: CDR1 SGHDT, CDR2 YYEEEE. V was cut by 3 bases and J by 4 bases, with 16 bases left in between. This CDR3 has 15 residues. The CDR3 DNA reads as TGTGCCAGCAGCTCAGTTGAAACCCCCCTCACTGAAGCTTTCTTT. Translating gives CASSSVETPLTEAFF.

This clone was counted only a few times. The rearrangement joins TRBV4-1 to TRBJ1-1; D is undetermined. Germline-derived CDR1 and CDR2 are MGHRA and YSYEKL. This CDR3 comprises 15 residues. V was shortened by 0 bases and J by 1 base, with 9 bases between the two germline ends. This CDR3 is CASSQELPENTEAFF. The DNA for the CDR3 is TGCGCCAGCAGCCAAGAACTTCCGGAGAACACTGAAGCTTTCTTT.

The chain has TRBV7-2 and TRBJ2-4; D ambiguous. The length of the CDR3 is 14 residues. CDR1 SGHTA and CDR2 FQGNSA come from the germline V gene. V shed 1 base and J shed 6 bases, with 10 bases lying between them. CDR3 sequence (DNA): TGTGCCAGCAGCTTAGGCCCGGGCACAAACATTCAGTACTTC. It encodes CASSLGPGTNIQYF.

The V gene is TRBV2, the J gene TRBJ2-2, with 8 bases lining up with TRBD1. CDR3 length equals 13 residues. The germline CDR1 and CDR2 sequences are SNHLY and FYNNEI. The V gene end was trimmed by 9 bases and the J gene end by 5 bases; junction bases not matched to a gene: 5. CDR3 in DNA: TGTGCCAGTGGGACAGGTTGGACCGGGGAGCTGTTTTTT. Translating gives CASGTGWTGELFF.

The rearrangement uses TRBV4-1 and TRBJ1-3; D may be TRBD1 (6 bases). V lost 4 bases and J lost 0, with 10 bases in between. This CDR3 comprises 15 residues. The germline gives CDR1 MGHRA, CDR2 YSYEKL. The CDR3 DNA is TGCGCCAGCAGCCTAGAAGGGGGCTCTGGAAACACCATATATTTT. It translates to CASSLEGGSGNTIYF.

This clone has only one observation. The chain is built from TRBV29-1 and TRBJ2-7; tentative D call: TRBD1 (5 bases). The germline V gene encodes CDR1 SQVTM and CDR2 ANQGSEA. The CDR3 sequence is 13 residues long. V lost 4 bases to trimming and J lost 3 bases, with 13 bases between them. CDR3 nucleotides: TGCAGCGTTGGGGCAGGGCGAGACTACGAGCAGTACTTC. Its translation is CSVGAGRDYEQYF.

V and J are TRBV4-1 and TRBJ2-5; 10 bases match TRBD2. The CDR3 loop spans 17 amino acids. Germline V CDR1 and CDR2: MGHRA, YSYEKL. The trim removed 2 bases at V and 3 bases at J, leaving 9 bases unmatched. In DNA form, the CDR3 reads TGCGCCAGCAGCCAAAGAATCATAGCGGGGGGCAAAGAGACCCAGTACTTC. It encodes CASSQRIIAGGKETQYF.